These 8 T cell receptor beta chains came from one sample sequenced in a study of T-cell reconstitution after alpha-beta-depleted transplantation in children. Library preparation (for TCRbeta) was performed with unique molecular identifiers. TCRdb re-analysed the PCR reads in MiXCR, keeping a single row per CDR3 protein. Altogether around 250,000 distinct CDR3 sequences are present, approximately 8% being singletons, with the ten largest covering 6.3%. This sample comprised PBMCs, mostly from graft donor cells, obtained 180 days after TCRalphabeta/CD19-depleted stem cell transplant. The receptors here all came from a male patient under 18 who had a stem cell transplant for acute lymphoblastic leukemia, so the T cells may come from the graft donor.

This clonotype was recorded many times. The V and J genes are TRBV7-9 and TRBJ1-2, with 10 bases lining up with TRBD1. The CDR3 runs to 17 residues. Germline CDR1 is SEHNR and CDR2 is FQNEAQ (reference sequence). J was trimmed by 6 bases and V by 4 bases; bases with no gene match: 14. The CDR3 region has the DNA TGTGCCAGCAGCTCTCCGGGACAGGGGAAGATCTTAGATGGCTACACCTTC. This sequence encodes CASSSPGQGKILDGYTF.

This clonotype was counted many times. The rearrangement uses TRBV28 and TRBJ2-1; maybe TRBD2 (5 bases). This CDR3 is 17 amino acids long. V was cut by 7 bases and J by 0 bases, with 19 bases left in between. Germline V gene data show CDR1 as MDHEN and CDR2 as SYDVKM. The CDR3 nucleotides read TGTGCCAGCAAGCGTATTACTCTAGGGAGCTCCTACAATGAGCAGTTCTTC. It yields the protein CASKRITLGSSYNEQFF.

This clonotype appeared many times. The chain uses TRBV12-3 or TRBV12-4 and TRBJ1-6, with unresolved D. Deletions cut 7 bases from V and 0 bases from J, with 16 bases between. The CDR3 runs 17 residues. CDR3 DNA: TGTGCCAGCACTCACAGCTCTCTGAGCTCCTATAATTCACCCCTCCACTTT. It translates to CASTHSSLSSYNSPLHF.

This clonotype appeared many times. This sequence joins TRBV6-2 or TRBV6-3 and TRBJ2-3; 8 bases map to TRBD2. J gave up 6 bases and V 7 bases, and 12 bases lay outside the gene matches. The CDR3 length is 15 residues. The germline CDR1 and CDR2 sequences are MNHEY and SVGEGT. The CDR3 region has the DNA TGTGCCAGCACCCAGCCTAGCGGGTTGGGGGATACGCAGTATTTT. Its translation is CASTQPSGLGDTQYF.

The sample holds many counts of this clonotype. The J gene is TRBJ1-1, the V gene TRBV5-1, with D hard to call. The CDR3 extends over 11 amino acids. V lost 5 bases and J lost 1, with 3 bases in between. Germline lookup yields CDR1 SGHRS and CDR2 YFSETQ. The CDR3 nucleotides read TGCGCCAGCAGTGGGAACACTGAAGCTTTCTTT. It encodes CASSGNTEAFF.

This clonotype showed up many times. The CDR3 sequence is CASSLAAGVTYEQYF. The CDR3 DNA follows: TGCGCCAGCAGCTTGGCGGCGGGGGTTACCTACGAGCAGTACTTC. The chain uses TRBV5-1 and TRBJ2-7; 7 nucleotides align to TRBD2. Germline V lookup: CDR1 SGHRS, CDR2 YFSETQ. Losses at the gene ends were 0 bases for V and 2 bases for J; bases not matched to a gene: 5. The CDR3 has 15 residues.

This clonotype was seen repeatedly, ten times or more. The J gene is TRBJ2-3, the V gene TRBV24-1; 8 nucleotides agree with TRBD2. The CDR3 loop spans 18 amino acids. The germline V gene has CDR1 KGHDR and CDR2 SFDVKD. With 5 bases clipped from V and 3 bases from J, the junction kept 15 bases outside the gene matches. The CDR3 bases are TGTGCCACCAGTGGTAGAAGCGGGAGCCCCGGGGGAACAGATACGCAGTATTTT. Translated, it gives CATSGRSGSPGGTDTQYF.

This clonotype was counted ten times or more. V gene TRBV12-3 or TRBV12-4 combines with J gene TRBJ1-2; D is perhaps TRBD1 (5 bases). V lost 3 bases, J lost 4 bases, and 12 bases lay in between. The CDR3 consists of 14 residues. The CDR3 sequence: CASSLFGARYGYTF. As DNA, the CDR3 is TGTGCCAGCAGTTTGTTCGGGGCCCGCTATGGCTACACCTTC.